The TCR beta chain under discussion was sequenced for a study of OX40 agonist ivuxolimab in advanced cancers. Study overall: Patients were treated with intravenous ivuxolimab, dosed at 0.01 to 10 mg/kg and infused every 2 weeks. Findings and caveats of the study: Researchers did not establish what antigens the expanded peripheral T cells target.

Concerning this clone itself: Antigen unknown.

TCRdb's table, derived via immunoSEQ multiplex PCR, lists solely in-frame clones and lacks some. This sample has tens of thousands of clones, with 90% found just once. Sequences were derived from CD4+ or CD8+ T cells sorted from blood, sampled in a trial of the OX40 agonist ivuxolimab. This TCR derives from an adult with an advanced solid tumor such as melanoma, head and neck, liver or kidney cancer.

CDR3 loop: CASSPPRGGRVDTQYF. The CDR3, as DNA: TGTGCCAGCAGCCCCCCCCGGGGCGGGAGGGTGGATACGCAGTATTTT. The gene calls are TRBV11-3 and TRBJ2-3; 9 nucleotides agree with TRBD2. The CDR3 runs 16 residues. CDR1 and CDR2 (germline): SGHNT, YENEEA. The junction had 12 bases not matched to a gene; V was cut back by 5 bases and J by 6 bases.